Shown below are 19 T cell receptor beta chains from a single sample sequenced in a study of blood T cell repertoires in COVID-19. TCRdb's copy holds only in-frame clones and misses some; the assay was immunoSEQ multiplex PCR. In the table there are about 79,000 clones, approximately 90% of which are singletons. Sequences were obtained from peripheral blood. The receptor set was obtained from a man aged 65 to 85 with active or convalescent COVID-19.

This chain links TRBV21-1 with TRBJ1-5; the table's D call, TRBD1, has no DNA check behind it. TRBV21-1 constitutes a pseudogene. This CDR3 contains 15 residues. The CDR3 reads CASSKNKDSVGPQHF. In DNA, the CDR3 is TGTGCCAGCAGCAAGAATAAGGACAGTGTTGGGCCCCAGCATTTT.

For the CDR3, the DNA is TGTGCCACCTCCTGGCGGGGGTCCGCGGGCTACACCTTC. This sequence encodes CATSWRGSAGYTF. The chain joins TRBV15 to TRBJ1-2; D is perhaps TRBD1 (5 bases). The CDR3 is 13 residues long. Looked up from germline, CDR1 is LNHNV and CDR2 is YYDKDF (reference sequence). Trimming took off 8 bases at V and 8 bases at J, with 18 bases between the two ends.

The chain recombines TRBV6-4 with TRBJ1-1; 8 bases are shared with TRBD1. From germline, CDR1 is MRHNA and CDR2 SNTAGT. V was pared by 6 bases and J by 4 bases, with 7 bases of the junction left unmatched. The CDR3 is 14 residues long. CDR3: CASRTDRDATEAFF. CDR3 DNA sequence: TGTGCCAGCAGGACGGACAGGGACGCCACTGAAGCTTTCTTT.

The V gene is TRBV6-2 or TRBV6-3, the J gene TRBJ1-5; D might be TRBD1 (5 bases). The CDR3 totals 13 residues. V gave up 1 base and J gave up 5 bases, with 6 bases separating them. Germline V lookup: CDR1 MNHEY, CDR2 SVGEGT. This CDR3 is CASSYWGDQPQHF. The CDR3, as DNA: TGTGCCAGCAGTTACTGGGGGGATCAGCCCCAGCATTTT.

The gene calls are TRBV11-2 and TRBJ1-2, with a weak D call TRBD1 (6 bases). This CDR3 is 14 amino acids long. The germline V gene encodes CDR1 SGHAT and CDR2 FQNNGV. The V gene lost 5 bases and the J gene lost 8 bases, with 18 bases spanning the gap. The chain's CDR3 is CASSGQTGSRGYTF. In DNA, the CDR3 is TGTGCCAGCAGCGGACAGACAGGATCTCGCGGCTACACCTTC.

The chain couples TRBV28 to TRBJ2-7; tentative D call: TRBD2 (6 bases). V lost 7 bases and J lost 0, with 10 bases in between. Per germline, CDR1 MDHEN and CDR2 SYDVKM. The CDR3 totals 13 residues. The CDR3 DNA follows: TGTGCCAGCACCTCCGGGAGCTCCTACGAGCAGTACTTC. Protein: CASTSGSSYEQYF.

V usage is TRBV30 and J usage is TRBJ1-2; D is possibly TRBD1 (6 bases). V lost 8 bases, J lost 4 bases, and 20 bases lay in between. CDR3 length equals 14 residues. The germline V gene has CDR1 GTSNPN and CDR2 SVGIG (reference sequence). The CDR3 sequence is CALTTQGVGYGYTF. The CDR3 DNA is TGTGCCCTCACGACACAGGGCGTCGGCTATGGCTACACCTTC.

This chain links TRBV15 with TRBJ1-2; D is unclear. The V gene's germline CDR1 is LNHNV and CDR2 YYDKDF (reference sequence). V was shortened by 3 bases and J by 0 bases, with 14 bases between the two germline ends. The CDR3 totals 16 residues. CDR3 DNA: TGTGCCACCAGCAGGAGCGGCCTTGAAGCTAACTATGGCTACACCTTC. Residues: CATSRSGLEANYGYTF. The complete variable domain, with remaining parts taken from reference TRBV15 and TRBJ1-2, reads DAMVIQNPRYQVTQFGKPVTLSCSQTLNHNVMYWYQQKSSQAPKLLFHYYDKDFNNEADTPDNFQSRRPNTSFCFLDIRSPGLGDTAMYLCATSRSGLEANYGYTFGSGTRLTVV.

The V and J genes are TRBV5-1 and TRBJ2-5, with 12 positions matching TRBD2. The CDR3 is made up of 16 amino acids. Looked up from germline, CDR1 is SGHRS and CDR2 is YFSETQ. Germline trimming cut 4 bases from V and 2 bases from J; bases unmatched to any gene: 6. CDR3 sequence reads: CASSETSGRRQETQYF. In DNA, the CDR3 is TGCGCCAGCAGCGAGACTAGCGGGAGACGGCAAGAGACCCAGTACTTC.

The chain is built from TRBV28 and TRBJ2-5, with D perhaps TRBD2 (5 bases). Trimming shortened V by 5 bases and J by 2 bases, and 12 bases separated the two germline ends. The CDR3 contains 14 residues. The germline V gene encodes CDR1 MDHEN and CDR2 SYDVKM. Here the CDR3 reads CASSVTGGQETQYF. The CDR3 coding sequence is TGTGCCAGCAGTGTTACCGGCGGGCAAGAGACCCAGTACTTC.

J is TRBJ2-5 and V is TRBV11-2; 7 bases line up with TRBD2. CDR1 is SGHAT, CDR2 FQNNGV, per germline. Losses at the gene ends were 6 bases for V and 5 bases for J; bases not matched to a gene: 12. CDR3 length equals 15 residues. This CDR3 is CASSQLPGEGETQYF. The CDR3 DNA reads TGTGCCAGCAGTCAATTGCCGGGGGAGGGGGAGACCCAGTACTTC. Together with reference TRBV11-2 and TRBJ2-5, the CDR3 gives the full variable domain: EAGVAQSPRYKIIEKRQSVAFWCNPISGHATLYWYQQILGQGPKLLIQFQNNGVVDDSQLPKDRFSAERLKGVDSTLKIQPAKLEDSAVYLCASSQLPGEGETQYFGPGTRLLVL.

The rearrangement links TRBV9 to TRBJ2-3; perhaps TRBD1 as D (6 bases). The CDR3 sequence is 13 residues long. The V end lost 7 bases, the J end lost 6 bases, and 15 bases lay between the germline ends. CDR1 SGDLS and CDR2 YYNGEE come from the germline V gene. CDR3 nucleotides: TGTGCCAGCGGAAGACAGGCGGGCGATACGCAGTATTTT. As protein: CASGRQAGDTQYF.

The V call is TRBV7-2, the J call TRBJ2-1; TRBD2 aligns across 7 bases. V gave up 10 bases and J gave up 13 bases; unmatched junction bases: 16. This CDR3 spans 13 amino acids. CDR1 and CDR2 (germline): SGHTA, FQGNSA. In DNA, the CDR3 is TGTGCCATCCGTGAACCGGGACTATATTCTCAGTTCTTC. This translates into CAIREPGLYSQFF.

The J gene is TRBJ1-5, the V gene TRBV6-5; 8 nucleotides agree with TRBD1. V lost 6 bases, J lost 5 bases, and 3 bases stayed unmatched. The CDR3 extends over 13 amino acids. The germline V gene has CDR1 MNHEY and CDR2 SVGAGI. Here the CDR3 DNA reads TGTGCCAGCAGACAGGGGGGTTATCAGCCCCAGCATTTT. Amino acid sequence: CASRQGGYQPQHF.

CDR3 bases: TGTGCCAGCAGCACCTTGGAGGACAGGGGCCCCAATGAGCAGTTCTTC. Translating gives CASSTLEDRGPNEQFF. This rearrangement joins TRBV21-1 to TRBJ2-1; the table's D call, TRBD1, was not checked against the DNA. TRBV21-1 is flagged as a pseudogene. The CDR3 sequence is 16 residues long.

The CDR3 DNA follows: TGCGCCAGCAGCTTGTCAACTAGCGGGAGTACAGATACGCAGTATTTT. It yields the protein CASSLSTSGSTDTQYF. The chain uses TRBV5-1 and TRBJ2-3; 11 bases are a match to TRBD2. This CDR3 region has 16 residues. J was trimmed by 3 bases and V by 1 base; bases with no gene match: 4. Germline CDR1 and CDR2: SGHRS and YFSETQ.

The rearrangement links TRBV6-5 to TRBJ1-4; perhaps TRBD1 as D (6 bases). This CDR3 is built from 16 residues. V was pared by 2 bases and J by 5 bases, with 15 bases between. CDR1 and CDR2 from the germline V gene are MNHEY and SVGAGI. The CDR3 DNA follows: TGTGCCAGCAGTTACGATCGGACAGCTTTAAATGAAAAACTGTTTTTT. Residues: CASSYDRTALNEKLFF.

This rearrangement joins TRBV10-3 to TRBJ1-2; 7 positions match TRBD1. This CDR3 has 12 residues. The trim removed 4 bases at V and 6 bases at J, leaving 2 bases unmatched. Germline V gene lookup returns CDR1 ENHRY and CDR2 SYGVKD. The CDR3 DNA reads as TGTGCCATCAGTGGGGACAGAGATGGCTACACCTTC. Residues: CAISGDRDGYTF.

The chain joins TRBV5-1 to TRBJ1-4; possible D gene TRBD1, 6 bases. The CDR3 runs 14 residues. Germline CDR1 SGHRS, CDR2 YFSETQ. The ends were cut back, 0 bases at V and 4 bases at J, with 7 bases in the middle. CDR3 nucleotide sequence: TGCGCCAGCAGCTTGGACAGGGTTAATGAAAAACTGTTTTTT. Translated: CASSLDRVNEKLFF.